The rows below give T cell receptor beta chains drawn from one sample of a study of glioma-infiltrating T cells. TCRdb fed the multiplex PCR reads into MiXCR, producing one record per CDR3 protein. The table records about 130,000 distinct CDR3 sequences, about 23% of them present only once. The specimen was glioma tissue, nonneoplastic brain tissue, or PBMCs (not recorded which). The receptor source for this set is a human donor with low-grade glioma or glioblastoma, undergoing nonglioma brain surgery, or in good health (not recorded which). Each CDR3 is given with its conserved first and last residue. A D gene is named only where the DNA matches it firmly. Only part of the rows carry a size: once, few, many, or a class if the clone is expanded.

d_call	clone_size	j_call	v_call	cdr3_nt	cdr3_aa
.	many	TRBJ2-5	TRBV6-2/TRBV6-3	TGTGCCAGCAGTTACCTCAGGGCGGGCGAGACCCAGTACTTC	CASSYLRAGETQYF
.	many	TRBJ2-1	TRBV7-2	TGTGCCAGCAGCGAACAGGGGAGGGGACCCTACAATGAGCAGTTCTTC	CASSEQGRGPYNEQFF
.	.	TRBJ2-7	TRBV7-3	TGTGCCCGCCGCTTCCGTGGGGCCTCCTCCGCGCCGTCCTTC	CARRFRGASSAPSF
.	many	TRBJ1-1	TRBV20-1	TGCAGTGCCCCGAACAGCCTGAACACTGAAGCTTTCTTT	CSAPNSLNTEAFF
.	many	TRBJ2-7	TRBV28	TGTGCCAGCAGTCCCCCGGGGACCTACGAGCAGTACTTC	CASSPPGTYEQYF
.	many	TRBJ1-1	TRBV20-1	TGCAGTGCAAACAGGGTACCTGAAGCTTTCTTT	CSANRVPEAFF
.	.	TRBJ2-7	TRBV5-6	TGTGCCAGCAGCTTCGCAGTCATACGTGGGGAGCAGTACTTC	CASSFAVIRGEQYF
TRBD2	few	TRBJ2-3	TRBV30	TGTGCCTGGAGTTTGACTAGCGGGAGGGATACGCAGTATTTT	CAWSLTSGRDTQYF
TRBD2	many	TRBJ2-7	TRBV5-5	TGTGCCAGCAGCTTTGGTTATCTAGCGGGATACGAGCAGTACTTC	CASSFGYLAGYEQYF
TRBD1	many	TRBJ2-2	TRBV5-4	TGTGCCAGCAGCTTTGACAGGGGAGGAACCGGGGAGCTGTTTTTT	CASSFDRGGTGELFF
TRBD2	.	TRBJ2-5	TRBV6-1	TGTGCCAGCAGTCAATTTGGACTAGCGGGATCTGGGCAAGAGACCCAGTACTTC	CASSQFGLAGSGQETQYF
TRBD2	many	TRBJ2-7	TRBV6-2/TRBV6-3	TGTGCCAGCAGTTCGAACTCCGGGACTAGCGGCGGCGAGCAGTACTTC	CASSSNSGTSGGEQYF
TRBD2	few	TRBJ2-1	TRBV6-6	TGTGCCAGCAGTTACACGACTAGCGGGACGAATGAGCAGTTCTTC	CASSYTTSGTNEQFF
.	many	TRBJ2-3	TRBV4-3	TGCGCCAGCAGCCAAGATGTTGGCACAGATACGCAGTATTTT	CASSQDVGTDTQYF
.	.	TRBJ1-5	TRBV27	TGTGCCAGCAATGACGGGAAAGGTTGGAGAGATACGCAGCATTTT	CASNDGKGWRDTQHF
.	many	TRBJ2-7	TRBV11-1	TGTGCCAGCAGCGTATCGGCAGGGCCCCACGAGCAGTACTTC	CASSVSAGPHEQYF
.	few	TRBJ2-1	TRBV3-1	TGTGCCAGCAGCCAAGGGAACAAAGGCTACAATGAGCAGTTCTTC	CASSQGNKGYNEQFF
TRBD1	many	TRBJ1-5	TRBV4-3	TGCGCCAGCAGCCAAGAGACAGGGGGTTCGGGCAATCAGCCCCAGCATTTT	CASSQETGGSGNQPQHF
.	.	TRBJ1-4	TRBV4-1	TGCGCCAGCAGCCAGACCCCGGGACGGATTTCAACTAATGAAAAACTGTTTTTT	CASSQTPGRISTNEKLFF
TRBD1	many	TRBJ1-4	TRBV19	TGTGCCAGTACGACAGGGATGGCTGAAAAACTGTTTTTT	CASTTGMAEKLFF
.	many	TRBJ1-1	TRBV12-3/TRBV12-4	TGTGCCAGCAGTCCTTATGGGGCCGCCGAAGCTTTCTTT	CASSPYGAAEAFF
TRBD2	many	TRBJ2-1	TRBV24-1	TGTGCCACCAGTTTGACTAGCGGGAGCGTCAATGAGCAGTTCTTC	CATSLTSGSVNEQFF
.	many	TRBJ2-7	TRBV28	TGTGCCAGCAGTTTAACGGTAACAGCATCCTACGAGCAGTACTTC	CASSLTVTASYEQYF
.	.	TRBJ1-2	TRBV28	TGTGCCGGGAGTACAGGGAACTATGGCTACACCTTC	CAGSTGNYGYTF
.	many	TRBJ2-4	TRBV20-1	TGCAGTGCTATAGGCCTGGGGAATCTTAAAAACATTCAGTACTTC	CSAIGLGNLKNIQYF
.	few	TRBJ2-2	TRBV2	TGTGCCTCTAAAGCCTCTAACACCGGGGAGCTGTTTTTT	CASKASNTGELFF
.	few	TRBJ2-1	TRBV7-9	TGTGCCAGCAGCCCCCCCAGGGACGACTACAATGAGCAGTTCTTC	CASSPPRDDYNEQFF
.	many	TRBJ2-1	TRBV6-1	TGTGCCAGCAGCCTTGACACTTCGGGGAATGAGCAGTTCTTC	CASSLDTSGNEQFF
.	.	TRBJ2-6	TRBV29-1	TGCAGCGTCGGGCAGGGTTCCGGGGCCAACGTCCTGACTTTC	CSVGQGSGANVLTF
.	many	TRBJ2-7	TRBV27	TGTGCCAGCAGTTTAAAGGCGGAGGGCCGCGAGCAGTACTTC	CASSLKAEGREQYF
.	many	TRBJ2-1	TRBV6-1	TGTGCCAGCAGAACGGGCGGGATATACAATGAGCAGTTCTTC	CASRTGGIYNEQFF
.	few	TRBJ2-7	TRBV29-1	TGCAGCGCCGTGGACAGCTACGAGCAGTACTTC	CSAVDSYEQYF
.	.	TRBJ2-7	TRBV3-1	TGTGCCAGCAGCCAAGAGGGTCGACAAAAGATCTACGAGCAGTACTTC	CASSQEGRQKIYEQYF
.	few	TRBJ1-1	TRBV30	TGTGCCTGGTGGGGCATGAACACTGAAGCTTTCTTT	CAWWGMNTEAFF
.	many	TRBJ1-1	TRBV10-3	TGTGCCATCCAGGGAATGAACACTGAAGCTTTCTTT	CAIQGMNTEAFF
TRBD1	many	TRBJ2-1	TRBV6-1	TGTGCCAGCGGGACAGGACCCTACAATGAGCAGTTCTTC	CASGTGPYNEQFF
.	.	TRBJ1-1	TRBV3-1	TGTGCCAGCAGCCAAGACAGGAACACTGATGCTTTCTTT	CASSQDRNTDAFF